This is a list of T cell receptor beta chains from one sample in a study of vaccination effects on CD4 cells after COVID-19. What these receptors recognize is not known. Sequenced by immunoSEQ multiplex PCR; TCRdb stores in-frame clones only, minus some. The sample shows about 73,000 clones, around 78% of them seen only once. The specimen comprised CD4+ T cells from PBMCs cultured with SARS-CoV-2 spike peptides, sampled before COVID-19 vaccination. These receptors all stem from a human donor who received a COVID-19 vaccine. Both conserved end residues are part of each CDR3. A D gene is named only where the DNA matches it firmly. Clone sizes are given selectively: once, few, many, or a class where the clone is expanded.

v_call	d_call	clone_size	j_call	cdr3_aa	cdr3_nt
TRBV18	-	-	TRBJ1-2	CASSPDRSSNYGYTF	TGTGCCAGCTCACCTGACCGTTCCTCTAACTATGGCTACACCTTC
TRBV6-4	TRBD2	-	TRBJ2-3	CASSLTSGSTDTQYF	TGTGCCAGCAGTCTGACTAGCGGAAGCACAGATACGCAGTATTTT
TRBV4-3	TRBD1	few	TRBJ1-5	CASSQVLDRVQPQHF	TGCGCCAGCAGCCAAGTATTGGACAGGGTGCAGCCCCAGCATTTT
TRBV6-5	TRBD1	-	TRBJ1-4	CASTGGDVGEKLFF	TGTGCCAGCACAGGGGGCGATGTCGGTGAAAAACTGTTTTTT
TRBV19	TRBD1	once	TRBJ1-2	CASSIDTGTAYGYTF	TGTGCCAGTAGTATAGATACCGGGACAGCCTATGGCTACACCTTC
TRBV30	-	-	TRBJ1-3	CAWNYSPYSGNTIYF	TGTGCCTGGAATTATAGCCCGTACTCTGGAAACACCATATATTTT
TRBV6-5	-	-	TRBJ1-2	CASSYSRQKLYGYTF	TGTGCCAGCAGTTACTCTCGACAGAAGCTTTATGGCTACACCTTC
TRBV4-2	-	-	TRBJ2-5	CASSQGTATYQETQYF	TGTGCCAGCAGCCAAGGGACAGCCACGTACCAAGAGACCCAGTACTTC
TRBV18	-	-	TRBJ1-3	CASSPEGNTIYF	TGTGCCAGCTCCCCAGAAGGAAACACCATATATTTT
TRBV6-4	-	-	TRBJ1-6	CASSDTGTPGYNSPLHF	TGTGCCAGCAGTGACACCGGGACACCCGGATATAATTCACCCCTCCACTTT